This T cell receptor beta chain originates from a study of siplizumab effects on memory and regulatory T cells. Study-level points and caveats: Siplizumab conditions gave an average of approximately 70% Treg-derived mappable alloreactive CD4+ clones, versus about 30% for controls.

Generated by immunoSEQ multiplex PCR, the TCRdb table keeps only in-frame clones and is missing some. The repertoire consists of fewer than 85,000 clones, with approximately 90% occurring once and the leading ten covering over 1.5%. Comment on this clone: Its specificity is unknown.

The junction had 5 bases not matched to a gene; V was cut back by 1 base and J by 3 bases. The CDR3 is 15 amino acids. In germline, CDR1 is SGHNT, CDR2 YYREEE (reference sequence). The receptor's source is a human donor in good health. V usage is TRBV5-4 and J usage is TRBJ2-3; 7 nucleotides agree with TRBD2. Material: Tregs sorted from blood. The CDR3 here is CASSLMASGTDTQYF. The CDR3 bases are TGTGCCAGCAGCTTGATGGCTAGCGGAACAGATACGCAGTATTTT.